This T cell receptor beta chain stems from a study of blood T cell repertoires in COVID-19. The wider study: Samples representing acute and convalescent COVID-19 were sourced from the United States, Italy and Spain.

V was shortened by 3 bases and J by 6 bases, with 6 bases between the two germline ends. From germline, CDR1 is SGHVS and CDR2 FQNEAQ. This CDR3 is built from 12 residues. In the study's own analysis: From reference gene primer amplification, estimates of nucleated cell counts were derived. The table came from immunoSEQ multiplex PCR; TCRdb's copy has only in-frame clones and leaves some out. V and J calls and clone size are copied from that table; D and trimming were computed from the DNA. The sample lists fewer than 120,000 clones; around 76% were seen once. This sequence was found in a woman aged 80 or over with acute or convalescent COVID-19. The V gene is TRBV7-8, the J gene TRBJ1-3; D ambiguous. Sequenced: peripheral blood. CDR3 loop: CASSFSENTIYF. The DNA for the CDR3 is TGTGCCAGCAGCTTTAGTGAAAACACCATATATTTT.